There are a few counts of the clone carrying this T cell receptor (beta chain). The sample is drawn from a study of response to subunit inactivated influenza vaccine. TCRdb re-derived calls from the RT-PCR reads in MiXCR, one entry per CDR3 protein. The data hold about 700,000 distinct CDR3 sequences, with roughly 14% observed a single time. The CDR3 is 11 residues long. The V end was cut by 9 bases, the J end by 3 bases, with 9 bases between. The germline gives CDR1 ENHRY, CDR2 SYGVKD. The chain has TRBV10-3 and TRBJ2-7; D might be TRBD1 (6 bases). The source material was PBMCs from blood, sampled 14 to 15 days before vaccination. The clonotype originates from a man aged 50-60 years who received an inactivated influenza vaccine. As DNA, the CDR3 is TGTGCCATTCGACAGGACTACGAGCAGTACTTC. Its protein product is CAIRQDYEQYF.